Below are 17 T cell receptor beta chains sequenced from a single sample in a study of T cells after yellow fever vaccination. TCRdb ran MiXCR on the 5' RACE reads and lists one entry per CDR3 protein. This table has 300,000 to 400,000 distinct CDR3 sequences, under 15% appearing once. The source was CD4+ T cells sorted from PBMCs, collected 15 days after the yellow fever booster vaccination. The origin of the receptors is a young man who received the YFV17D yellow fever vaccine.

This clonotype was observed at least ten times. V gene TRBV5-1 combines with J gene TRBJ2-3; D uncertain. Germline CDR1 reads SGHRS; CDR2 reads YFSETQ. Trimming pared 4 bases from V and 0 bases from J, leaving 9 bases between. The CDR3 is made up of 14 amino acids. The DNA of the CDR3 is TGCGCCAGCAGCCCGAGGTCCAGCACAGATACGCAGTATTTT. Its protein is CASSPRSSTDTQYF.

The chain links TRBV19 to TRBJ2-3; 14 bases are a match to TRBD2. The length of the CDR3 is 16 residues. With V trimmed by 5 bases and J by 5 bases, 6 bases remained unmatched. Germline values: CDR1 LNHDA, CDR2 SQIVND (reference sequence). In DNA, the CDR3 is TGTGCCAGTAGTCCTTTGGGGACTAGCGGGGGAGATACGCAGTATTTT. Residues: CASSPLGTSGGDTQYF.

This clonotype appeared a few times. The V and J genes are TRBV6-5 and TRBJ1-4; D not certain. CDR3 length equals 13 residues. The V gene lost 6 bases and the J gene lost 3 bases, with 8 bases spanning the gap. Per germline, CDR1 MNHEY and CDR2 SVGAGI. The CDR3 DNA reads TGTGCCAGCAGGAGGGATGCTAATGAAAAACTGTTTTTT. Translating it yields CASRRDANEKLFF.

The chain is built from TRBV15 and TRBJ1-2; D possibly corresponds to TRBD1 (5 bases). From germline, CDR1 is LNHNV and CDR2 YYDKDF (reference sequence). This CDR3 spans 14 amino acids. Trimming took off 3 bases at V and 5 bases at J, with 13 bases between the two ends. CDR3 coding DNA: TGTGCCACCAGCAGCAGGGAGGTGAGGTATGGCTACACCTTC. This sequence encodes CATSSREVRYGYTF. Full variable domain (remainder filled in from reference TRBV15 and TRBJ1-2): DAMVIQNPRYQVTQFGKPVTLSCSQTLNHNVMYWYQQKSSQAPKLLFHYYDKDFNNEADTPDNFQSRRPNTSFCFLDIRSPGLGDTAMYLCATSSREVRYGYTFGSGTRLTVV.

This clonotype was counted between two and nine times. This chain uses TRBV5-1 with TRBJ2-7, with a tentative D call TRBD2 (6 bases). The V end was cut by 4 bases, the J end by 5 bases, with 13 bases between. The CDR3 spans 13 residues. CDR1 is SGHRS, CDR2 YFSETQ, per germline. This CDR3 reads CASSQFGGHEQYV. In DNA, the CDR3 is TGCGCCAGCAGCCAGTTCGGAGGGCACGAGCAGTACGTC.

The V and J genes are TRBV6-2 or TRBV6-3 and TRBJ2-7; 10 bases map to TRBD2. This CDR3 contains 14 residues. CDR1 and CDR2 (germline): MNHEY, SVGEGT. J lost 3 bases, V lost 7 bases, and 6 bases had no gene match. CDR3 residues: CASTRLAGGYEQYF. In nucleotides, the CDR3 is TGTGCCAGCACCAGACTAGCGGGTGGCTACGAGCAGTACTTC.

This chain's CDR3 is CASSPGSRGYTF. The CDR3 DNA sequence: TGTGCCAGCAGCCCGGGGAGTCGGGGCTACACCTTC. V usage is TRBV7-2 and J usage is TRBJ1-2, with no clear D. The CDR3 is 12 amino acids. The V and J ends lost 5 bases and 8 bases respectively, with 12 bases between them. Germline V lookup: CDR1 SGHTA, CDR2 FQGNSA.

This clonotype was recorded at least ten times. The chain recombines TRBV7-2 with TRBJ2-7; no reliable D call. Trimming shortened V by 5 bases and J by 2 bases, and 7 bases separated the two germline ends. There are 12 residues in the CDR3. Looked up from germline, CDR1 is SGHTA and CDR2 is FQGNSA. The DNA of the CDR3 is TGTGCCAGCAGCCTTCCCACCTACGAGCAGTACTTC. Amino acids: CASSLPTYEQYF.

The rearrangement links TRBV10-3 to TRBJ2-5; D is uncertain. The germline V gene encodes CDR1 ENHRY and CDR2 SYGVKD. The CDR3 is 11 amino acids. V was shortened by 6 bases and J by 5 bases, with 7 bases between the two germline ends. The CDR3 sequence: CAIRARETQYF. The CDR3 DNA sequence: TGTGCCATCAGAGCTCGGGAGACCCAGTACTTC.

In this sample, this clonotype turned up a few times. The V gene is TRBV2, the J gene TRBJ2-2; D possibly corresponds to TRBD1 (6 bases). V lost 4 bases, J lost 6 bases, and 9 bases lay in between. The germline V gene encodes CDR1 SNHLY and CDR2 FYNNEI. The CDR3 loop spans 13 amino acids. CDR3 sequence (DNA): TGTGCCAGCAGTGTAAACAGGGCCGGGGAGCTGTTTTTT. The encoded protein is CASSVNRAGELFF. Full variable domain (missing parts from reference TRBV2 and TRBJ2-2): EPEVTQTPSHQVTQMGQEVILRCVPISNHLYFYWYRQILGQKVEFLVSFYNNEISEKSEIFDDQFSVERPDGSNFTLKIRSTKLEDSAMYFCASSVNRAGELFFGEGSRLTVL.

This clonotype was counted between two and nine times. V is TRBV15 and J is TRBJ2-7; 9 bases are shared with TRBD1. From germline, CDR1 is LNHNV and CDR2 YYDKDF (reference sequence). The CDR3 consists of 14 residues. The junction had 9 bases not matched to a gene; V was cut back by 5 bases and J by 7 bases. CDR3 region: CATSGQGWTGEQYF. The CDR3 DNA reads as TGTGCCACCAGCGGACAGGGGTGGACGGGGGAGCAGTACTTC.

This clonotype was observed a handful of times. The chain has TRBV12-3 or TRBV12-4 and TRBJ2-1, with 10 bases lining up with TRBD1. J lost 8 bases, V lost 6 bases, and 7 bases had no gene match. The CDR3 extends over 14 amino acids. CDR3 sequence: CASSRDRGGDEQFF. CDR3 coding DNA: TGTGCCAGCAGCAGGGACAGGGGTGGCGATGAGCAGTTCTTC.

This clonotype was seen ten or more times. The chain has TRBV2 and TRBJ2-1, with TRBD2 as a possible D gene (6 bases). Germline CDR1 is SNHLY and CDR2 is FYNNEI. This CDR3 is 15 amino acids long. Trimming removed 5 bases at V and 5 bases at J, with 16 bases between. For the CDR3, the DNA is TGTGCCAGCAGTAGCGGGCCCCCCCCCAACAATGAGCAGTTCTTC. This gives the protein CASSSGPPPNNEQFF.

This clonotype was seen many times. The V call is TRBV7-2, the J call TRBJ2-3; D is tentatively TRBD1 or TRBD2 (5 bases each). Germline V gives CDR1 SGHTA, CDR2 FQGNSA. V shed 5 bases and J shed 2 bases, with 14 bases lying between them. The CDR3 extends over 15 amino acids. The CDR3 DNA reads as TGTGCCAGCAGCCCCATGGGACGGACCACAGATACGCAGTATTTT. It codes for CASSPMGRTTDTQYF.

The chain links TRBV5-5 to TRBJ1-1; no definite D call. Germline V lookup: CDR1 SGHKS, CDR2 YYEKEE (reference sequence). The CDR3 spans 15 residues. The V gene lost 4 bases and the J gene lost 1 base, with 14 bases spanning the gap. The CDR3 bases are TGTGCCAGCAGCCGTGCCTGGGCGCCGAACACTGAAGCTTTCTTT. Its protein product is CASSRAWAPNTEAFF.

This clonotype was found a few times. This chain connects TRBV20-1 to TRBJ1-2; D gene uncertain. Trimming cost V 8 bases and J 1 base, with 8 bases left between them. Germline V gene lookup returns CDR1 DFQATT and CDR2 SNEGSKA (reference sequence). This CDR3 is 11 amino acids long. The CDR3 sequence: CSTMVNYGYTF. CDR3 in DNA: TGCAGTACCATGGTTAACTATGGCTACACCTTC.

Only a few counts were recorded for this clonotype. This chain connects TRBV10-3 to TRBJ2-1, with 9 bases fitting TRBD2. CDR3 size: 14 residues. J gave up 0 bases and V 6 bases, and 0 bases lay outside the gene matches. CDR1 and CDR2 (germline): ENHRY, SYGVKD. CDR3: CAIRRGGSYNEQFF. The CDR3 DNA follows: TGTGCCATCAGGCGGGGGGGCTCCTACAATGAGCAGTTCTTC.